Described below is a single T cell receptor (beta chain) sequence and its context. Its antigen remains unknown. The data were obtained in a study of monozygotic twins with inflammatory bowel disease. General observations from the study: Treatment differences in immunosuppression may have added variability to the repertoires of patients. A reduction in TCRbeta diversity (inverse Simpson) was seen in IBD patients relative to healthy co-twins.

The CDR3 loop spans 13 amino acids. A 6-nucleotide sample barcode was carried by the UMIs, which template switching added. From the 5' RACE reads, TCRdb lists one entry per CDR3 protein and no DNA. Its table records approximately 330,000 distinct CDR3 sequences. Per donor there was one draw, yielding a blood sample of approximately 2.5 ml. Sequencing input: blood. The chain has TRBV12-3 or TRBV12-4 and TRBJ2-1; no DNA is available, so the TRBD1 call from TCRdb remains unchecked. The sequence derives from a human donor with ulcerative colitis or Crohn's disease, or a healthy co-twin of an affected twin (not recorded which). The CDR3 reads CASRTGQDNEQFF.